These 17 T cell receptor beta chains originate from one sample sequenced in a study of T cells in Graves' hyperthyroidism and ophthalmopathy. Authors of the study amplified TCR beta CDR3 regions from RNA transcripts. During a first-round RT-PCR of the TCR CDR3, the HTBI primer set was used. Via MiXCR, TCRdb re-called the multiplex PCR reads, giving one row per CDR3 protein. Of about 700,000 distinct CDR3 sequences listed, just under 45% are singletons. The specimen sequenced was peripheral blood or thyroid tissue (not recorded which). These receptors originate from an adult man with Graves' disease, either hyperthyroidism or ophthalmopathy (not recorded which).

This clonotype was recorded once. The V call is TRBV20-1, the J call TRBJ1-1; D is ambiguous. The CDR3 spans 16 residues. Germline V CDR1 and CDR2: DFQATT, SNEGSKA (reference sequence). The V gene lost 1 base and the J gene lost 0 bases, with 15 bases spanning the gap. The chain's CDR3 is CSARVAGGLMNTEAFF. DNA for the CDR3: TGCAGTGCTAGAGTAGCGGGAGGGCTTATGAACACTGAAGCTTTCTTT.

This clonotype has a handful of counts. The rearrangement links TRBV29-1 to TRBJ2-5; 8 nucleotides align to TRBD1. V trimming: 3 bases; J trimming: 1 base; junction bases outside the gene matches: 1. Germline loops: CDR1 SQVTM, CDR2 ANQGSEA. The CDR3 is 13 amino acids. CDR3 in amino acids: CSVDQGAQETQYF. CDR3 nucleotide sequence: TGCAGCGTTGATCAGGGGGCCCAAGAGACCCAGTACTTC.

J is TRBJ2-5 and V is TRBV15; 8 bases fit TRBD1. V was pared by 10 bases and J by 5 bases, with 15 bases of the junction left unmatched. CDR3 size: 15 residues. Germline V gene lookup returns CDR1 LNHNV and CDR2 YYDKDF (reference sequence). The CDR3 DNA follows: TGTGCCAGCAGGCGGGACAGGTTCTCGTTCGAGACCCAGTACTTC. Protein: CASRRDRFSFETQYF.

The chain is built from TRBV2 and TRBJ1-2; 9 bases match TRBD1. The CDR3 consists of 15 residues. After removal of 4 bases from V and 2 bases from J, the junction contained 5 bases not matched to a gene. Germline lookup yields CDR1 SNHLY and CDR2 FYNNEI. The CDR3, as DNA: TGTGCCAGCAGTGCCCGACAGGGGGTGAACTATGGCTACACCTTC. Encoded protein: CASSARQGVNYGYTF.

This clonotype was detected ten times or more. CDR3: CASSARSGANVLTF. Here the CDR3 DNA reads TGTGCCAGCAGTGCCCGTTCTGGGGCCAACGTCCTGACTTTC. The gene calls are TRBV6-5 and TRBJ2-6; no firm D call. Germline V gives CDR1 MNHEY, CDR2 SVGAGI. The V and J ends lost 5 bases and 1 base respectively, with 6 bases between them. This CDR3 is built from 14 residues.

As concerns this clonotype: With a much larger clone just one base away, this may be a read error. V and J are TRBV7-9 and TRBJ2-7, with D unresolved. Per the germline V gene, CDR1 is SEHNR and CDR2 is FQNEAQ (reference sequence). The CDR3 totals 13 residues. The CDR3 region has the DNA TGTGCCAACAGCTTAGTTCCATCCTACGAGCAGTACTTC. This encodes CANSLVPSYEQYF.

For this clonotype: A much larger clone is a single base away; this may be a read error. The chain has TRBV10-3 and TRBJ2-5; 8 bases match TRBD1. Germline loops: CDR1 ENHRY, CDR2 SYGVKD. V lost 0 bases and J lost 5; bases outside the gene matches: 5. The CDR3 is made up of 15 amino acids. The DNA for the CDR3 is TGTGCCATCAGTGAGTCCGGACAGGGAAAGGAGACCCAGTACTTC. It yields the protein CAISESGQGKETQYF.

This clonotype was seen at least ten times. The chain is built from TRBV7-9 and TRBJ2-7; TRBD2 matches at 10 bases. V lost 1 base to trimming and J lost 2 bases; unmatched junction nucleotides: 5. Germline CDR1 and CDR2: SEHNR and FQNEAQ (reference sequence). This CDR3 has 16 residues. CDR3 residues: CASSLGGSGGTYEQYF. The CDR3 bases are TGTGCCAGCAGCTTAGGGGGTAGCGGGGGGACCTACGAGCAGTACTTC. Supplemented by reference TRBV7-9 and TRBJ2-7, the full variable domain reads DTGVSQNPRHKITKRGQNVTFRCDPISEHNRLYWYRQTLGQGPEFLTYFQNEAQLEKSRLLSDRFSAERPKGSFSTLEIQRTEQGDSAMYLCASSLGGSGGTYEQYFGPGTRLTVT.

Remarks on this clonotype: This may be a read error: a much more frequent sequence differs by one nucleotide. The chain employs TRBV2 and TRBJ1-1; D ambiguous. Trimming took 6 bases from V and 3 from J, leaving 5 bases between them. The CDR3 length is 11 residues. Germline V gene lookup returns CDR1 SNHLY and CDR2 FYNNEI. Written as DNA, the CDR3 is TGTGCCAGCAGGGAGGACACTGAAGCTTTCTTT. This gives the protein CASREDTEAFF.

The rearrangement joins TRBV20-1 to TRBJ2-7; D is unclear. V dropped 1 base and J dropped 6 bases, with 7 bases sitting between them. The CDR3 contains 11 residues. Germline V gives CDR1 DFQATT, CDR2 SNEGSKA (reference sequence). For the CDR3, the DNA is TGCAGTGCTAGAGTGGGTTCCGAGCAGTACTTC. Its translation: CSARVGSEQYF.

About this clonotype: At one end the junction does not follow the germline gene, possibly because of a read error. V gene TRBV25-1 combines with J gene TRBJ2-7, with D perhaps TRBD1 (6 bases). From germline, CDR1 is MGHDK and CDR2 SYGVNS. The length of the CDR3 is 14 residues. The CDR3 is CASSPVPGAYEQYF. Here the CDR3 DNA reads TGCGCCAGCAGCCCCGTCCCAGGGGCCTACGAGCAGTACTTC.

This clonotype showed up just a few times. The J gene is TRBJ1-4, the V gene TRBV6-5, with D tentatively TRBD1 (6 bases). V lost 5 bases, J lost 8 bases, and 15 bases lay in between. Germline loops: CDR1 MNHEY, CDR2 SVGAGI. This CDR3 comprises 14 residues. The CDR3 is CASSALGAREKLFF. In nucleotides, the CDR3 is TGTGCCAGCAGTGCACTGGGGGCCCGGGAAAAACTGTTTTTT.

This clonotype was observed a few times. The chain has TRBV5-1 and TRBJ2-6, with TRBD2 as a possible D gene (5 bases). In germline, CDR1 is SGHRS, CDR2 YFSETQ. The CDR3 has 21 amino acids. With 2 bases removed from V and 0 bases from J, the gap between germline ends came to 24 bases. The CDR3 spells CASSLNLGISQRGSGANVLTF. Here the CDR3 DNA reads TGCGCCAGCAGCTTAAACCTTGGGATAAGCCAACGGGGCTCTGGGGCCAACGTCCTGACTTTC.

The CDR3 DNA reads TGTGCCAGCAGTGAAGGTTCAGGGGGAGGCTACGAGCAGTACTTC. Translation gives CASSEGSGGGYEQYF. This chain uses TRBV2 with TRBJ2-7; perhaps TRBD1 as D (7 bases). V was cut by 1 base and J by 3 bases, with 13 bases left in between. The CDR3 is 15 residues long. Germline V gene sequence: CDR1 SNHLY, CDR2 FYNNEI.

This clonotype occurred a few times. The gene calls are TRBV2 and TRBJ2-7, with a possible D match to TRBD2 (7 bases). Germline lookup yields CDR1 SNHLY and CDR2 FYNNEI. Between the trimmed V and J ends, which lost 1 base and 3 bases, there was a span of 13 bases. This CDR3 is built from 15 residues. The CDR3 loop is CASSEVRGGVYEQYF. The CDR3 nucleotides are TGTGCCAGCAGTGAAGTTAGGGGGGGGGTCTACGAGCAGTACTTC.

As regards this clonotype: The junction shows a germline mismatch at one end, possibly a read error. The rearrangement joins TRBV6-5 to TRBJ1-6; unclear D gene. This CDR3 has 15 residues. In germline, CDR1 is MNHEY, CDR2 SVGAGI. The CDR3: CAGSYGDGLKSPLHF. The CDR3 DNA is TGTGCCGGCAGTTACGGAGACGGCCTGAAATCACCCCTCCACTTT.

The chain recombines TRBV7-9 with TRBJ1-3; D possibly corresponds to TRBD1 (6 bases). V shed 8 bases and J shed 4 bases, with 12 bases lying between them. The CDR3 contains 13 residues. CDR1 is SEHNR, CDR2 FQNEAQ, per germline (reference sequence). CDR3 DNA sequence: TGTGCCAGCGGAGGGGGTCCGGGAAACACCATATATTTT. Protein product: CASGGGPGNTIYF.